This TCR beta chain was obtained from a study of response to subunit inactivated influenza vaccine. With 2 bases removed from V and 4 bases from J, the gap between germline ends came to 8 bases. The germline gives CDR1 MNHEY, CDR2 SVGEGT. This CDR3 comprises 14 residues. One entry per CDR3 protein, called by TCRdb with MiXCR from the RT-PCR reads. The sample has about 620,000 distinct CDR3 sequences; approximately 11% are singletons. The same sample was also studied in work on T cells expressing NK-cell markers. From that study: 5'RACE template switching built TCR beta cDNA with unique molecular identifiers. Several experiments employed an anti-gamma-delta TCR antibody to confine sorting to alpha-beta TCR T cells. Clarity on HCMV specificity was lacking for the expanded NKG2C+ T cell clones.

The input for sequencing was PBMCs from blood, taken on the day of vaccination. This clonotype was sampled from a man aged 45-60 years who received an inactivated influenza vaccine. The V call is TRBV6-2 or TRBV6-3, the J call TRBJ2-2; tentative D call: TRBD2 (6 bases). CDR3 protein: CASSYQGGTGELFF. The DNA of the CDR3 is TGTGCCAGCAGTTACCAGGGAGGCACCGGGGAGCTGTTTTTT.